This TCR beta chain is drawn from a study of CD8 T cells in ankylosing spondylitis. Trimming pared 0 bases from V and 8 bases from J, leaving 9 bases between. The CDR3 length is 13 residues. The germline V gene has CDR1 LNHDA and CDR2 SQIVND (reference sequence). Quantitative molecular-barcoded 5'-RACE generated the TCR beta libraries. MiXCR, run by TCRdb on the 5' RACE reads, gives a single entry per CDR3 protein. The sample has 100,000 to 150,000 distinct CDR3 sequences; over 10% are singletons. This clonotype was observed many times. The V and J genes are TRBV19 and TRBJ2-3; D gene uncertain. The receptor was derived from a female donor with ankylosing spondylitis or in good health (not recorded which). The sequenced material came from blood, either unsorted or a sorted T cell fraction (not recorded which). As DNA, the CDR3 is TGTGCCAGTAGTATAGAGGGTTTAGGTACGCAGTATTTT. This gives the protein CASSIEGLGTQYF.